This T cell receptor (beta chain) was observed in a study of radiotherapy plus CTLA-4 blockade in lung cancer. Deletions cut 3 bases from V and 1 base from J, with 6 bases between. This CDR3 spans 13 amino acids. Germline V gene lookup returns CDR1 LNHDA and CDR2 SQIVND (reference sequence). Assay used: immunoSEQ multiplex PCR; TCRdb lists only in-frame clones, some missing. The sample contains some 30,000 clones, 80% to 90% of which appear only once. Study results and caveats: Blood saw expansion of tumor-derived TCR clones after radiotherapy plus ipilimumab.

This clone has only a few counts. What it recognizes is unknown. This chain joins TRBV19 and TRBJ2-5, with no clear D. This receptor was obtained from a human donor with non-small cell lung cancer that progressed on radiotherapy plus ipilimumab. The starting material was peripheral blood, obtained from a patient treated with radiotherapy plus ipilimumab. In DNA, the CDR3 is TGTGCCAGTAGTATTGGAGTCCAAGAGACCCAGTACTTC. Translation: CASSIGVQETQYF.